The 27 T cell receptor beta chains listed next were all sequenced from one sample in a study of T cell responses to AZD1222 COVID-19 vaccine. TCRdb's copy holds only in-frame clones and misses some; the assay was immunoSEQ multiplex PCR. Of about 140,000 clones in the sample, 85% to 90% are singletons; the top ten hold about 3%. The material was peripheral blood, obtained 28 days after the second AZD1222 dose. Every receptor here comes from an adult who received the AZD1222 COVID-19 vaccine.

The chain combines TRBV7-2 with TRBJ1-5, with D perhaps TRBD1 (6 bases). Germline lookup yields CDR1 SGHTA and CDR2 FQGNSA. The CDR3 consists of 17 residues. With 2 bases removed from V and 0 bases from J, the gap between germline ends came to 14 bases. The DNA of the CDR3 is TGTGCCAGCAGCTTATCAACTGGGGGCTATAGCAATCAGCCCCAGCATTTT. Protein product: CASSLSTGGYSNQPQHF.

The gene calls are TRBV28 and TRBJ2-7; 7 positions agree with TRBD2. With 4 bases clipped from V and 3 bases from J, the junction kept 9 bases outside the gene matches. The CDR3 sequence is 15 residues long. Germline assignment: CDR1 MDHEN and CDR2 SYDVKM. The CDR3 sequence: CASSWGLSGDYEQYF. The CDR3 bases are TGTGCCAGCAGTTGGGGACTAAGCGGAGACTACGAGCAGTACTTC.

CDR3 in amino acids: CASSLVLVSYEQYF. The CDR3 coding sequence is TGTGCCAGCAGCTTAGTTTTAGTAAGTTACGAGCAGTACTTC. This chain joins TRBV7-2 and TRBJ2-7; D is uncertain. Germline loops: CDR1 SGHTA, CDR2 FQGNSA. CDR3 length: 14 residues. The ends were cut back, 1 base at V and 4 bases at J, with 11 bases in the middle. Full variable domain (remainder filled in from reference TRBV7-2 and TRBJ2-7): GAGVSQSPSNKVTEKGKDVELRCDPISGHTALYWYRQSLGQGLEFLIYFQGNSAPDKSGLPSDRFSAERTGGSVSTLTIQRTQQEDSAVYLCASSLVLVSYEQYFGPGTRLTVT.

In its sample, this clone was seen many times. This chain uses TRBV27 with TRBJ1-2; 12 nucleotides match TRBD1. Per germline, CDR1 MNHEY and CDR2 SMNVEV (reference sequence). The CDR3 is 19 amino acids. With V trimmed by 3 bases and J by 4 bases, 15 bases remained unmatched. CDR3 bases: TGTGCCAGCAGTTTGATTAGCGGGACAGGGGGCCGAATCACCTATGGCTACACCTTC. It encodes CASSLISGTGGRITYGYTF.

CDR3 DNA sequence: TGTGCCGTTAGGGATTTACAAGAGACCCAGTACTTC. It encodes CAVRDLQETQYF. The chain is built from TRBV10-3 and TRBJ2-5, with D hard to call. Germline loops: CDR1 ENHRY, CDR2 SYGVKD. The CDR3 runs 12 residues. V lost 11 bases and J 2 bases, leaving 12 bases between the germline ends.

This chain links TRBV4-2 with TRBJ2-7; the D is unclear. Trimming took 0 bases from V and 2 from J, leaving 11 bases between them. Germline loops: CDR1 LGHNA, CDR2 YNFKEQ. CDR3 length: 15 residues. CDR3: CASSQEVFETYEQYF. As DNA, the CDR3 is TGTGCCAGCAGCCAAGAAGTGTTTGAGACCTACGAGCAGTACTTC.

J is TRBJ2-5 and V is TRBV27, with 7 positions matching TRBD2. Losses at the gene ends were 2 bases for V and 7 bases for J; bases not matched to a gene: 4. The CDR3 is made up of 13 amino acids. From germline, CDR1 is MNHEY and CDR2 SMNVEV (reference sequence). The CDR3 loop reads CASSLGTTATQYF. CDR3 coding DNA: TGTGCCAGCAGTTTAGGGACTACCGCGACCCAGTACTTC.

J is TRBJ1-2 and V is TRBV28; D possibly corresponds to TRBD1 (5 bases). The CDR3 spans 14 residues. The germline gives CDR1 MDHEN, CDR2 SYDVKM. V was shortened by 2 bases and J by 9 bases, with 16 bases between the two germline ends. The CDR3 DNA reads as TGTGCCAGCAGTTTAAGAGGTCCTAGGGGAAGCTACACCTTC. Translating gives CASSLRGPRGSYTF.

In DNA form, the CDR3 reads TGTGCCAGCAGTTACGAAGGGCCGAACACCGGGGAGCTGTTTTTT. Protein sequence: CASSYEGPNTGELFF. The V gene is TRBV6-2 or TRBV6-3, the J gene TRBJ2-2; D remains unclear. V lost 2 bases, J lost 0 bases, and 7 bases lay in between. From germline, CDR1 is MNHEY and CDR2 SVGEGT. The CDR3 is 15 amino acids.

In this sample, this clone turned up once. The CDR3 bases are TGTGCCAGTAGTACCCGCGGGACAGGGGGTCAGCCCCAGCATTTT. Its protein product is CASSTRGTGGQPQHF. V and J are TRBV19 and TRBJ1-5; 11 bases agree with TRBD1. Trimming cost V 4 bases and J 6 bases; bases outside gene matches: 5. Germline CDR1 is LNHDA and CDR2 is SQIVND (reference sequence). This CDR3 comprises 15 residues.

The rearrangement links TRBV5-6 to TRBJ1-1; no clear D gene. Germline lookup yields CDR1 SGHDT and CDR2 YYEEEE. Trimming cost V 0 bases and J 8 bases, with 5 bases left between them. The CDR3 is 11 residues long. The DNA for the CDR3 is TGTGCCAGCAGCTTGGTATCCGAAGCTTTCTTT. It yields the protein CASSLVSEAFF.

V and J are TRBV4-1 and TRBJ1-3, with D possibly being TRBD1 (5 bases). The CDR3 is 17 amino acids. The ends were cut back, 1 base at V and 0 bases at J, with 13 bases in the middle. In germline, CDR1 is MGHRA, CDR2 YSYEKL. CDR3 bases: TGCGCCAGCAGCCAAGTCGGGGGGGGAAGCTCTGGAAACACCATATATTTT. Translating it yields CASSQVGGGSSGNTIYF.

The V call is TRBV10-3, the J call TRBJ2-2, with D possibly TRBD1 on 8 matching bases. Germline CDR1 is ENHRY and CDR2 is SYGVKD. This CDR3 region has 17 residues. V dropped 10 bases and J dropped 6 bases, with 27 bases sitting between them. For the CDR3, the DNA is TGTGCCACCGCACATTCCTTGGACAGGGAGGGGTCCGGGGAGCTGTTTTTT. The encoded protein is CATAHSLDREGSGELFF.

This chain uses TRBV7-6 with TRBJ2-5, with TRBD2 matching over 9 bases. Germline V gene data show CDR1 as SGHVS and CDR2 as FNYEAQ. This CDR3 comprises 15 residues. V lost 5 bases and J lost 1; bases outside the gene matches: 5. The CDR3 DNA is TGTGCCAGCAGCGTTCCAGCGGGGGGCCAAGAGACCCAGTACTTC. Protein: CASSVPAGGQETQYF.

The J gene is TRBJ2-7, the V gene TRBV18; 10 bases are shared with TRBD2. Germline loops: CDR1 KGHSH, CDR2 LQKENI. J was trimmed by 1 base and V by 2 bases; bases with no gene match: 2. This CDR3 spans 15 amino acids. The CDR3 sequence: CASSPGTSESYEQYF. The CDR3 nucleotides are TGTGCCAGCTCACCAGGGACTAGCGAATCCTACGAGCAGTACTTC.

The gene calls are TRBV7-2 and TRBJ2-2; possible D gene TRBD1, 6 bases. Germline V gives CDR1 SGHTA, CDR2 FQGNSA. Trimming took 1 base from V and 8 from J, leaving 17 bases between them. The length of the CDR3 is 16 residues. The CDR3 DNA sequence: TGTGCCAGCAGCTTAGATTCCAGGGGCCCTCTAGGGGAGCTGTTTTTT. Amino acids: CASSLDSRGPLGELFF.

This chain connects TRBV9 to TRBJ2-2; D is uncertain. Germline V gene sequence: CDR1 SGDLS, CDR2 YYNGEE. The V end lost 2 bases, the J end lost 7 bases, and 9 bases lay between the germline ends. CDR3 size: 13 residues. CDR3 region: CASSVVNGGELFF. Written as DNA, the CDR3 is TGTGCCAGCAGCGTGGTCAATGGCGGGGAGCTGTTTTTT.

The CDR3 region has the DNA TGTGCCAGCTCACCGGGGCTAGCGGGGGGGCCGACAGATACGCAGTATTTT. This translates into CASSPGLAGGPTDTQYF. This rearrangement joins TRBV18 to TRBJ2-3, with 12 bases lining up with TRBD2. This CDR3 contains 17 residues. CDR1 and CDR2 from the germline V gene are KGHSH and LQKENI. The V and J ends lost 3 bases and 3 bases, in that order; junction bases with no gene match: 7.

The CDR3 region is CASSPRTGGGTEAFF. The CDR3 DNA reads TGTGCCAGCAGTCCCCGGACAGGGGGAGGCACTGAAGCTTTCTTT. This chain uses TRBV6-5 with TRBJ1-1; 10 positions match TRBD1. Germline assignment: CDR1 MNHEY and CDR2 SVGAGI. The CDR3 length is 15 residues. V was pared by 5 bases and J by 4 bases, with 7 bases of the junction left unmatched.

The genes are TRBV28 and TRBJ1-5; unclear D gene. Trimming removed 2 bases at V and 7 bases at J, with 9 bases between. The V gene's germline CDR1 is MDHEN and CDR2 SYDVKM. The CDR3 covers 13 residues. CDR3 nucleotides: TGTGCCAGCAGTTTAACAACCCGGCAGCCCCAGCATTTT. Protein sequence: CASSLTTRQPQHF.

This chain connects TRBV14 to TRBJ2-7, with 8 bases lining up with TRBD2. With 2 bases clipped from V and 8 bases from J, the junction kept 5 bases outside the gene matches. The CDR3 spans 13 residues. The germline CDR1 and CDR2 sequences are SGHDN and FVKESK. The CDR3 DNA reads TGTGCCAGCAGCCAAAATGCGGGGGGAAAGCAGTACTTC. The encoded protein is CASSQNAGGKQYF.

The chain links TRBV11-1 to TRBJ2-2; 8 nucleotides agree with TRBD2. Germline V gene data show CDR1 as SGHAT and CDR2 as FQDESV (reference sequence). The CDR3 has 14 amino acids. The junction had 7 bases not matched to a gene; V was cut back by 10 bases and J by 3 bases. The CDR3 loop reads CATGGGQHTGELFF. CDR3 DNA sequence: TGTGCCACGGGGGGGGGCCAGCACACCGGGGAGCTGTTTTTT.

This clone was detected once. The chain carries TRBV5-1 and TRBJ2-1, with 12 nucleotides matching TRBD2. Losses at the gene ends were 2 bases for V and 5 bases for J; bases not matched to a gene: 11. CDR3 length equals 18 residues. The germline CDR1 and CDR2 sequences are SGHRS and YFSETQ. The CDR3 DNA sequence: TGCGCCAGCAGCTTACAAACTAGCGGGGGGAAAACCCACAATGAGCAGTTCTTC. This translates into CASSLQTSGGKTHNEQFF.

The chain uses TRBV7-2 and TRBJ2-5; 7 bases match TRBD1. After removal of 6 bases from V and 5 bases from J, the junction contained 9 bases not matched to a gene. CDR1 and CDR2 (germline): SGHTA, FQGNSA. The CDR3 has 14 amino acids. The CDR3 DNA is TGTGCCAGCAGTAACCAAGGGGGCTATGAGACCCAGTACTTC. Protein sequence: CASSNQGGYETQYF. Full variable domain (outside the CDR3, taken from reference TRBV7-2 and TRBJ2-5): GAGVSQSPSNKVTEKGKDVELRCDPISGHTALYWYRQSLGQGLEFLIYFQGNSAPDKSGLPSDRFSAERTGGSVSTLTIQRTQQEDSAVYLCASSNQGGYETQYFGPGTRLLVL.

The chain combines TRBV5-1 with TRBJ2-2; D is undetermined. The V end lost 3 bases, the J end lost 0 bases, and 9 bases lay between the germline ends. The CDR3 runs 15 residues. Germline values: CDR1 SGHRS, CDR2 YFSETQ. Here the CDR3 DNA reads TGCGCCAGCAGCTACCAGAGCCCGAACACCGGGGAGCTGTTTTTT. Encoded protein: CASSYQSPNTGELFF. Together with reference TRBV5-1 and TRBJ2-2, the CDR3 gives the full variable domain: KAGVTQTPRYLIKTRGQQVTLSCSPISGHRSVSWYQQTPGQGLQFLFEYFSETQRNKGNFPGRFSGRQFSNSRSEMNVSTLELGDSALYLCASSYQSPNTGELFFGEGSRLTVL.

The rearrangement uses TRBV5-4 and TRBJ1-1, with D possibly being TRBD1 (5 bases). Germline V gene sequence: CDR1 SGHNT, CDR2 YYREEE (reference sequence). The V and J ends lost 1 base and 5 bases respectively, with 18 bases between them. This CDR3 contains 16 residues. CDR3 sequence: CASSLILAGGVTEAFF. The CDR3, as DNA: TGTGCCAGCAGCTTGATTTTAGCCGGAGGGGTTACTGAAGCTTTCTTT.

The chain is built from TRBV30 and TRBJ2-7; 12 bases map to TRBD1. V shed 3 bases, J shed 12 bases, and the junction held 18 bases outside the gene matches. The CDR3 has 16 residues. The germline CDR1 and CDR2 sequences are GTSNPN and SVGIG (reference sequence). CDR3 DNA: TGTGCCTGGAGCGGACCAAGCTCCGGGACAGGGGGCGCCATGTACTTC. Encoded protein: CAWSGPSSGTGGAMYF.